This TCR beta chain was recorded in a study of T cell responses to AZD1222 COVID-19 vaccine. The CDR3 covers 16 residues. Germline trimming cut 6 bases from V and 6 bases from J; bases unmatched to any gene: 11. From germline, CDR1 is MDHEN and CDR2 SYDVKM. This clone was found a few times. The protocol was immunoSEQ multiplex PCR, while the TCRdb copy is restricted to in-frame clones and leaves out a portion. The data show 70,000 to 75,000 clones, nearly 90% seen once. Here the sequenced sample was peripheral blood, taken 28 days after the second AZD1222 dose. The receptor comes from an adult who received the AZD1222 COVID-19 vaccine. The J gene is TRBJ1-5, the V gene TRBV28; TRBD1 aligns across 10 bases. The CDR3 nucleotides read TGTGCCAGCAGCGGGACAGGGGCGAGAGTCACTCAGCCCCAGCATTTT. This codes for CASSGTGARVTQPQHF.